Listed here are 10 T cell receptor beta chains from one sample, sequenced in a study of regulatory T cells in long-lasting Graves disease (dated by TCRdb to 2020 to 2023). What the time point label conveys for this sample: newly diagnosed GD, antithyroid drugs for less than 3 months. For both TCR sequencing and RNA sequencing, RNA was extracted from PBMCs in TRIzol. Library creation used multiplex PCR. The sequencing machine was an Illumina HiSeq 4000. iRepertoire HTBI primers and Arm-PCR amplification of CDR3 regions were used to construct TCR beta libraries. The public sequencing data were trimmed at Q25 with fastp and processed into clonotypes with MiXCR by TCRdb, which kept only in-frame beta chains. Each entry merges the rows of one CDR3 protein and shows their most common DNA and genes. The sample data list about 450,000 distinct CDR3 sequences, and approximately 15% of these were observed just once. Around a sixth of the sample is in the top ten clones.

These data also featured in a second study, about T cells in Graves' hyperthyroidism and ophthalmopathy.

Sequenced here: peripheral blood mononuclear cells (PBMCs), sampled at new diagnosis, from a patient treated with antithyroid drugs. The receptors here all came from a woman in her fifties or sixties with Graves disease. Donor details come from another sample of the same person, matched by shared clones.

This clonotype was seen at least ten times. J is TRBJ2-1 and V is TRBV27, with 8 bases identical to TRBD2. There are 15 residues in the CDR3. Germline V gene data show CDR1 as MNHEY and CDR2 as SMNVEV (reference sequence). Trimming took 6 bases from V and 8 from J; bases not matched to a gene: 12. The CDR3 coding sequence is TGTGCCAGCAGGATGGGACGGGAGGGCCGTTATGAGCAGTTCTTC. Residues: CASRMGREGRYEQFF.

In this sample, this clonotype turned up once. The gene calls are TRBV18 and TRBJ2-3, with 10 bases fitting TRBD2. Losses at the gene ends were 5 bases for V and 1 base for J; bases not matched to a gene: 12. CDR3 length: 18 residues. Germline V gene sequence: CDR1 KGHSH, CDR2 LQKENI. For the CDR3, the DNA is TGTGCCAGCTCATCAGGTCTAGCGGGAGCCCCCGGCACAGATACGCAGTATTTT. This sequence encodes CASSSGLAGAPGTDTQYF.

This sequence joins TRBV28 and TRBJ2-2; D may be TRBD1 or TRBD2 (5 bases each). Germline V CDR1 and CDR2: MDHEN, SYDVKM. The CDR3 is made up of 13 amino acids. V gave up 7 bases and J gave up 2 bases, with 8 bases separating them. In nucleotides, the CDR3 is TGTGCCAGCAAGGGACCTAACACCGGGGAGCTGTTTTTT. The encoded protein is CASKGPNTGELFF.

The chain links TRBV19 to TRBJ2-7; D unresolved. Trimming took 2 bases from V and 2 from J, leaving 10 bases between them. The CDR3 is made up of 14 amino acids. Germline V gene sequence: CDR1 LNHDA, CDR2 SQIVND (reference sequence). CDR3 sequence reads: CASSISSPTYEQYF. The CDR3 region has the DNA TGTGCCAGTAGTATATCTTCGCCGACCTACGAGCAGTACTTC.

This sequence joins TRBV5-1 and TRBJ2-5; 10 bases fit TRBD1. The CDR3 is 14 amino acids. After removal of 4 bases from V and 6 bases from J, the junction contained 6 bases not matched to a gene. From germline, CDR1 is SGHRS and CDR2 YFSETQ. The CDR3 is CASSLGQGMQTQYF. DNA for the CDR3: TGCGCCAGCAGCCTGGGACAGGGGATGCAGACCCAGTACTTC.

There are many counts of this clonotype. One end of the junction fails to match germline, which may point to a read error. In DNA form, the CDR3 reads TGTGCCAGCAGCTTGAGGGGAAGCTACGAGCAGTACTTC. It encodes CASSLRGSYEQYF. The V and J genes are TRBV5-1 and TRBJ2-7; possibly TRBD1 or TRBD2 for D (5 bases each). The V gene's germline CDR1 is SGHRS and CDR2 YFSETQ. The CDR3 consists of 13 residues.

This clonotype was detected many times. This chain uses TRBV10-2 with TRBJ2-3, with unresolved D. V was cut by 4 bases and J by 5 bases, with 4 bases left in between. The CDR3 is 11 residues long. CDR1 and CDR2 (germline): WSHSY, SAAADI. The CDR3 is CASSGGDTQYF. The CDR3 coding sequence is TGCGCCAGCAGTGGGGGAGATACGCAGTATTTT.

The rearrangement uses TRBV5-1 and TRBJ2-2; 10 positions match TRBD2. Trimming took 0 bases from V and 2 from J; bases not matched to a gene: 4. The V gene's germline CDR1 is SGHRS and CDR2 YFSETQ. The CDR3 has 17 amino acids. Written as DNA, the CDR3 is TGCGCCAGCAGCTTGGCATGGACTAGCGGTAACACCGGGGAGCTGTTTTTT. This encodes CASSLAWTSGNTGELFF.

This clonotype has only a few counts. For the CDR3, the DNA is TGTGCCAGCAGCTTACTATCGGGGAATTCACCCCTCCACTTT. Protein product: CASSLLSGNSPLHF. The rearrangement uses TRBV11-2 and TRBJ1-6; no clear D gene. Germline CDR1 SGHAT, CDR2 FQNNGV. V lost 2 bases to trimming and J lost 7 bases, with 9 bases between them. CDR3 length: 14 amino acids.

This clonotype was recorded a few times. J is TRBJ2-6 and V is TRBV5-1; TRBD1 matches at 8 bases. J was trimmed by 4 bases and V by 5 bases; bases with no gene match: 11. Germline CDR1 reads SGHRS; CDR2 reads YFSETQ. This CDR3 has 17 residues. CDR3 coding DNA: TGCGCCAGCAGAGCGCAGGGGGCAGTTACGGGGGCCAACGTCCTGACTTTC. This codes for CASRAQGAVTGANVLTF.